What follows are 19 T cell receptor beta chains derived from one specimen sequenced in a study of blood T cells in healthy people across ages. A second PCR, run for roughly 7 to 12 cycles, used a sample-barcoded 5' primer plus a J-beta primer mix. TCRdb used MiXCR to reprocess the 5' RACE reads, holding one entry per CDR3 protein. The data show 1.5 million to 2 million distinct CDR3 sequences, with over 25% seen just once and 7.7% held by the top ten. Sequencing was done on a sample of blood. The source is a woman in her thirties in good health.

J is TRBJ1-2 and V is TRBV29-1; 9 bases align to TRBD1. V lost 3 bases, J lost 4 bases, and 6 bases stayed unmatched. The length of the CDR3 is 14 residues. Germline V gives CDR1 SQVTM, CDR2 ANQGSEA. In nucleotides, the CDR3 is TGCAGCGTTGATCCCGGGACAGGGAGCTATGGCTACACCTTC. Protein product: CSVDPGTGSYGYTF.

The chain is built from TRBV20-1 and TRBJ2-7; 8 bases are shared with TRBD2. The junction had 6 bases not matched to a gene; V was cut back by 4 bases and J by 1 base. The germline V gene has CDR1 DFQATT and CDR2 SNEGSKA (reference sequence). The CDR3 contains 14 residues. The CDR3 is CSAKLAAASYEQYF. The CDR3 DNA is TGCAGTGCTAAACTAGCGGCAGCTTCCTACGAGCAGTACTTC.

The chain joins TRBV12-5 to TRBJ1-2; no definite D call. CDR1 LGHNT and CDR2 FRNRAP come from the germline V gene. This CDR3 contains 14 residues. The V end was cut by 4 bases, the J end by 7 bases, with 16 bases between. The CDR3 loop reads CASGWALKASGYTF. The CDR3 DNA reads as TGTGCTAGTGGTTGGGCCCTGAAGGCGAGTGGCTACACCTTC.

The chain recombines TRBV20-1 with TRBJ1-5; TRBD1 matches 10 bases. After removal of 7 bases from V and 2 bases from J, the junction contained 8 bases not matched to a gene. Germline V gene data show CDR1 as DFQATT and CDR2 as SNEGSKA (reference sequence). The CDR3 sequence is 15 residues long. The CDR3 protein is CSVTRGTGGNQPQHF. CDR3 nucleotides: TGCAGTGTCACGAGGGGGACAGGGGGCAATCAGCCCCAGCATTTT.

The chain links TRBV10-3 to TRBJ2-3, with D hard to call. The V end was cut by 7 bases, the J end by 6 bases, with 17 bases between. The length of the CDR3 is 14 residues. Germline V gene lookup returns CDR1 ENHRY and CDR2 SYGVKD. The DNA for the CDR3 is TGTGCCATCACCGATAGCTCCGGCGGCGATACGCAGTATTTT. Residues: CAITDSSGGDTQYF.

This clonotype was counted between two and nine times. V gene TRBV20-1 combines with J gene TRBJ2-7; 8 bases are a match to TRBD2. Germline lookup yields CDR1 DFQATT and CDR2 SNEGSKA (reference sequence). This CDR3 comprises 14 residues. The V gene end was trimmed by 7 bases and the J gene end by 2 bases; junction bases not matched to a gene: 10. CDR3 protein: CSVRGPSGPYEQYF. The CDR3, as DNA: TGCAGTGTACGGGGGCCTAGCGGGCCCTACGAGCAGTACTTC.

This clonotype was counted only a few times. V and J are TRBV28 and TRBJ1-2; D may be TRBD1 (6 bases). CDR3 length: 16 residues. The germline V gene has CDR1 MDHEN and CDR2 SYDVKM. V was pared by 6 bases and J by 2 bases, with 19 bases between. The CDR3 DNA is TGTGCCAGCAGGGGGGGGCAGGGTTCAGCCAACTATGGCTACACCTTC. Translation gives CASRGGQGSANYGYTF.

The chain links TRBV6-2 or TRBV6-3 to TRBJ1-5; maybe TRBD1 (5 bases). Germline CDR1 reads MNHEY; CDR2 reads SVGEGT. The CDR3 is made up of 14 amino acids. V gave up 6 bases and J gave up 7 bases, with 16 bases separating them. The CDR3 sequence: CASRSVRWDQPQHF. The CDR3 DNA reads as TGTGCCAGCAGATCTGTAAGGTGGGACCAGCCCCAGCATTTT.

This clonotype was observed a single time. The chain carries TRBV28 and TRBJ2-1; 10 bases map to TRBD2. The germline gives CDR1 MDHEN, CDR2 SYDVKM. After removal of 3 bases from V and 7 bases from J, the junction contained 6 bases not matched to a gene. The CDR3 contains 15 residues. The CDR3 region is CASSFSGGAENEQFF. The CDR3 bases are TGTGCCAGCAGTTTCAGCGGGGGGGCAGAGAATGAGCAGTTCTTC.

Many counts were recorded for this clonotype. J is TRBJ2-1 and V is TRBV7-9; D might be TRBD1 or TRBD2, each matching 7 bases. In germline, CDR1 is SEHNR, CDR2 FQNEAQ (reference sequence). Trimming removed 0 bases at V and 4 bases at J, with 13 bases between. The CDR3 is made up of 16 amino acids. The CDR3 nucleotides are TGTGCCAGCAGCTTAGCGAGGCAGGGGGGGTACAATGAGCAGTTCTTC. This gives the protein CASSLARQGGYNEQFF.

V usage is TRBV12-3 or TRBV12-4 and J usage is TRBJ1-1; D call uncertain. V lost 7 bases and J 4 bases, leaving 13 bases between the germline ends. The CDR3 has 13 residues. CDR3 nucleotides: TGTGCCAGCACCCAGACCGCCGGCACTGAAGCTTTCTTT. It is translated as CASTQTAGTEAFF.

This clonotype was counted ten times or more. J is TRBJ2-7 and V is TRBV20-1; unclear D gene. CDR3 length: 16 amino acids. Trimming took off 5 bases at V and 0 bases at J, with 20 bases between the two ends. Germline CDR1 DFQATT, CDR2 SNEGSKA (reference sequence). The CDR3 loop reads CSAPTLGRKASYEQYF. In nucleotides, the CDR3 is TGCAGTGCTCCCACGTTGGGAAGGAAAGCCTCCTACGAGCAGTACTTC.

The rearrangement uses TRBV2 and TRBJ1-2; D is ambiguous. Looked up from germline, CDR1 is SNHLY and CDR2 is FYNNEI. Deletions cut 6 bases from V and 1 base from J, with 9 bases between. The CDR3 consists of 13 residues. CDR3 bases: TGTGCCAGCAGGCCCAGAGATAACTATGGCTACACCTTC. This gives the protein CASRPRDNYGYTF. Supplemented by reference TRBV2 and TRBJ1-2, the full variable domain reads EPEVTQTPSHQVTQMGQEVILRCVPISNHLYFYWYRQILGQKVEFLVSFYNNEISEKSEIFDDQFSVERPDGSNFTLKIRSTKLEDSAMYFCASRPRDNYGYTFGSGTRLTVV.

On this clonotype itself: A junction end diverges from the germline sequence, so it may reflect a read error. The V gene is TRBV27, the J gene TRBJ2-7, with D unclear. CDR3 size: 13 residues. From germline, CDR1 is MNHEY and CDR2 SMNVEV (reference sequence). The CDR3 loop is CAGSFRRYYEQYF. Here the CDR3 DNA reads TGTGCCGGCAGTTTTCGACGGTACTACGAGCAGTACTTC.

The rearrangement links TRBV5-6 to TRBJ2-5; 7 bases are a match to TRBD1. V shed 3 bases, J shed 5 bases, and the junction held 7 bases outside the gene matches. CDR1 is SGHDT, CDR2 YYEEEE, per germline. This CDR3 spans 14 amino acids. CDR3 region: CASSSKGGRETQYF. The CDR3 bases are TGTGCCAGCAGCTCTAAAGGGGGCAGGGAGACCCAGTACTTC.

The rearrangement links TRBV9 to TRBJ2-1; 12 bases fit TRBD2. The CDR3 is made up of 17 amino acids. Trimming removed 3 bases from V and 0 bases from J; junction bases left unmatched: 4. From germline, CDR1 is SGDLS and CDR2 YYNGEE. CDR3 in amino acids: CASSAWTSGTSYNEQFF. CDR3 DNA sequence: TGTGCCAGCAGCGCGTGGACTAGCGGGACCTCCTACAATGAGCAGTTCTTC. The whole variable domain, filled in from reference TRBV9 and TRBJ2-1, reads DSGVTQTPKHLITATGQRVTLRCSPRSGDLSVYWYQQSLDQGLQFLIQYYNGEERAKGNILERFSAQQFPDLHSELNLSSLELGDSALYFCASSAWTSGTSYNEQFFGPGTRLTVL.

The genes are TRBV12-5 and TRBJ2-3; D might be TRBD2 (6 bases). The V and J ends lost 0 bases and 1 base respectively, with 14 bases between them. Germline V lookup: CDR1 LGHNT, CDR2 FRNRAP. The CDR3 contains 17 residues. This chain's CDR3 is CASGLVTSPGGTDTQYF. The CDR3, as DNA: TGTGCTAGTGGTTTGGTAACTTCTCCGGGGGGCACAGATACGCAGTATTTT.

In its sample, this clonotype was seen a few times. The chain carries TRBV29-1 and TRBJ1-1; D call uncertain. Germline CDR1 SQVTM, CDR2 ANQGSEA. The CDR3 is 11 amino acids. Trimming took 7 bases from V and 3 from J, leaving 9 bases between them. This CDR3 reads CSGYHDTEAFF. CDR3 DNA: TGCAGCGGGTACCACGACACTGAAGCTTTCTTT.

The rearrangement links TRBV28 to TRBJ1-4, with D possibly being TRBD1 (5 bases). There are 17 residues in the CDR3. V was shortened by 7 bases and J by 16 bases, with 34 bases between the two germline ends. Germline V gene sequence: CDR1 MDHEN, CDR2 SYDVKM. The CDR3 is CASKGQTAEETTDTQFF. The CDR3 region has the DNA TGTGCCAGCAAAGGGCAGACAGCGGAGGAGACCACAGACACGCAGTTTTTT.